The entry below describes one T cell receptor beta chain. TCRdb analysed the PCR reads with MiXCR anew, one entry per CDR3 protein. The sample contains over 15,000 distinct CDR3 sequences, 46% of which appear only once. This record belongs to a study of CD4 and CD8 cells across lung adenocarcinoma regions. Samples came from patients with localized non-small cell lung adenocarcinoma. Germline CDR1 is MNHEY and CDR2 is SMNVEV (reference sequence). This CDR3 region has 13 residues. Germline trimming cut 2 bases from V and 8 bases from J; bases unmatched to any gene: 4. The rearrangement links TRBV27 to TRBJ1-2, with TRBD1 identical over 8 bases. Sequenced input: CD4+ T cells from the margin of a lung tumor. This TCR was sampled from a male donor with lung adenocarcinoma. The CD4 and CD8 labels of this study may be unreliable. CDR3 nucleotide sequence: TGTGCCAGCAGTTTAGGCAGGGGGCACGGCTACACCTTC. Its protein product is CASSLGRGHGYTF.